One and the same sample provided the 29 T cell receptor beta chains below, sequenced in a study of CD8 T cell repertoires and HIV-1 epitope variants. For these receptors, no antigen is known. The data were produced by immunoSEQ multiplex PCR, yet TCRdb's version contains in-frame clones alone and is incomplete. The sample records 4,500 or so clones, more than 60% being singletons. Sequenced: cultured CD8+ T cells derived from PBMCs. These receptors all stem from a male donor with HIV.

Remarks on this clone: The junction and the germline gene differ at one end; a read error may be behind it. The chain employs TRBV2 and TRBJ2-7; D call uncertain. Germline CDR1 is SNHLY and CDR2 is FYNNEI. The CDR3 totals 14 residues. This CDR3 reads CASSERAGSRERYF. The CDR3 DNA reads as TGTGCCAGCAGTGAAAGGGCAGGATCCCGCGAGCGGTACTTC.

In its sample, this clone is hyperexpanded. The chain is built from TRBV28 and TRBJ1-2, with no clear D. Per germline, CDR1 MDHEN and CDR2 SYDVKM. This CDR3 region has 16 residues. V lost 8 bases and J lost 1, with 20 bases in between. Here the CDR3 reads CASGLYPLDLNYGYTF. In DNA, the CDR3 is TGTGCCAGCGGCTTATATCCCTTGGACCTTAACTATGGCTACACCTTC.

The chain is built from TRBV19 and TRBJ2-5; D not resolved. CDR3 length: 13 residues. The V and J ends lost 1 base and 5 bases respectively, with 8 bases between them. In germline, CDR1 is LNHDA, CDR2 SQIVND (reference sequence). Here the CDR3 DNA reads TGTGCCAGTAGTATAGTAGCATGGGAGACCCAGTACTTC. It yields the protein CASSIVAWETQYF.

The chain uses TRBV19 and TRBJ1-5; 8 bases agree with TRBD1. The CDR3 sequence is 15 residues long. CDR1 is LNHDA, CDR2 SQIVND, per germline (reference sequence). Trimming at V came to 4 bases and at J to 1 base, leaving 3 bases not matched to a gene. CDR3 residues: CASSTGGASNQPQHF. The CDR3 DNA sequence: TGTGCCAGTAGTACAGGGGGCGCAAGCAATCAGCCCCAGCATTTT.

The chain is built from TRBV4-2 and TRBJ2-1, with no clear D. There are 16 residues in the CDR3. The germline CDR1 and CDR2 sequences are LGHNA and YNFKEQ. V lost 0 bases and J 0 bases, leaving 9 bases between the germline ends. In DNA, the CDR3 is TGTGCCAGCAGCCAAGATGCGATGGACTCCTACAATGAGCAGTTCTTC. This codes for CASSQDAMDSYNEQFF.

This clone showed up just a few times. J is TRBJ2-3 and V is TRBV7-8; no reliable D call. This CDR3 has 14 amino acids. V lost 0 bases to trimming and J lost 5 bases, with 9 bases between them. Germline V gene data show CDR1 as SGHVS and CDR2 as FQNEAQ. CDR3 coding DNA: TGTGCCAGCAGCTTAGCGAGCGTTGGAGATACGCAGTATTTT. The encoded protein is CASSLASVGDTQYF.

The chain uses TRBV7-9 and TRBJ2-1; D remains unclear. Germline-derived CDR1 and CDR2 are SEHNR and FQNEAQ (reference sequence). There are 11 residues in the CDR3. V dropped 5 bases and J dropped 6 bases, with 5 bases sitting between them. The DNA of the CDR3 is TGTGCCAGCAGCGGTCTCAATGAGCAGTTCTTC. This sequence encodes CASSGLNEQFF. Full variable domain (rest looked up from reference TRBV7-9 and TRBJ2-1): DTGVSQNPRHKITKRGQNVTFRCDPISEHNRLYWYRQTLGQGPEFLTYFQNEAQLEKSRLLSDRFSAERPKGSFSTLEIQRTEQGDSAMYLCASSGLNEQFFGPGTRLTVL.

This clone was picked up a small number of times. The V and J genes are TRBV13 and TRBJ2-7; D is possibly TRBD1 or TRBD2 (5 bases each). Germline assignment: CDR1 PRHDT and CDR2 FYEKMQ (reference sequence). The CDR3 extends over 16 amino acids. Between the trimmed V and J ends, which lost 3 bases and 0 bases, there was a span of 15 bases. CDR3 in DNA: TGTGCCAGCAGCTTGGGACCGCCGACTGCCTCCTACGAGCAGTACTTC. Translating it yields CASSLGPPTASYEQYF.

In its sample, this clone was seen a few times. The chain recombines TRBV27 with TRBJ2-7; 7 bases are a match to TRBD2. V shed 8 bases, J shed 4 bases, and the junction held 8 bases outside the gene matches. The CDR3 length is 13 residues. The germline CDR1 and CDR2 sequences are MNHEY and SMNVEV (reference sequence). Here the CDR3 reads CASAFRGVYEQYF. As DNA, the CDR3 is TGTGCCAGCGCCTTCCGGGGGGTTTACGAGCAGTACTTC.

The CDR3 coding sequence is TGTGCCAGCGGGGGACAGGGGAACCAGCCCCAGCATTTT. It codes for CASGGQGNQPQHF. The chain joins TRBV28 to TRBJ1-5; 10 bases are a match to TRBD1. This CDR3 has 13 residues. Germline values: CDR1 MDHEN, CDR2 SYDVKM. Trimming took 8 bases from V and 7 from J; bases not matched to a gene: 5.

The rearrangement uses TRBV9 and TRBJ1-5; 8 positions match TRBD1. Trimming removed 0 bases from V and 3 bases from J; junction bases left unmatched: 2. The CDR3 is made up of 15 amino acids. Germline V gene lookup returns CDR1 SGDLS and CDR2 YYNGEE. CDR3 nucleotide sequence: TGTGCCAGCAGCGTAGCGGGACAGGACAATCAGCCCCAGCATTTT. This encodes CASSVAGQDNQPQHF. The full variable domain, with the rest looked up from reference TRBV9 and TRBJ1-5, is DSGVTQTPKHLITATGQRVTLRCSPRSGDLSVYWYQQSLDQGLQFLIQYYNGEERAKGNILERFSAQQFPDLHSELNLSSLELGDSALYFCASSVAGQDNQPQHFGDGTRLSIL.

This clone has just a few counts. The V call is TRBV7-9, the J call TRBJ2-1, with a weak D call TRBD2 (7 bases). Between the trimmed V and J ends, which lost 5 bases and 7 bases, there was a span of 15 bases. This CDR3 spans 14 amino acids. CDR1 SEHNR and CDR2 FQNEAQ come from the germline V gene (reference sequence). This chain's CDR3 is CASSPDSGINEQFF. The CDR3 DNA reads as TGTGCCAGCAGCCCGGACAGCGGGATTAATGAGCAGTTCTTC.

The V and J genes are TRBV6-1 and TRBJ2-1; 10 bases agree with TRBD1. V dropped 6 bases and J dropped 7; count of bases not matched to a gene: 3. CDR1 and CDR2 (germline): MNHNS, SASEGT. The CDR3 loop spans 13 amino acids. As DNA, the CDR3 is TGTGCCAGCAGCGGACAGGGGGTTAATGAGCAGTTCTTC. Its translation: CASSGQGVNEQFF.

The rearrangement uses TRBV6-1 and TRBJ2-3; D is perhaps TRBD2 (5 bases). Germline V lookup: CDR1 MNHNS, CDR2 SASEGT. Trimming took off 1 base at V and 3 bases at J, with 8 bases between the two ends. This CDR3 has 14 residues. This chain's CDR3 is CASSEDEGTDTQYF. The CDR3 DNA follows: TGTGCCAGCAGTGAAGACGAGGGTACAGATACGCAGTATTTT.

CDR3 sequence: CASSPTSGSPYEQYF. The CDR3, as DNA: TGTGCCAGCAGCCCAACTAGCGGGAGTCCCTACGAGCAGTACTTC. The chain recombines TRBV7-9 with TRBJ2-7, with 11 positions matching TRBD2. CDR3 size: 15 residues. Looked up from germline, CDR1 is SEHNR and CDR2 is FQNEAQ (reference sequence). V shed 5 bases and J 2 bases; nucleotides not matched to a gene: 5.

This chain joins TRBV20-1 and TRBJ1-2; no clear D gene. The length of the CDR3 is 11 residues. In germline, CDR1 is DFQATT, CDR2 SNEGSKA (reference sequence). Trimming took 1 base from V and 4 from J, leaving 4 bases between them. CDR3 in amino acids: CSARGTYGYTF. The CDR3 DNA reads TGCAGTGCTAGAGGAACCTATGGCTACACCTTC.

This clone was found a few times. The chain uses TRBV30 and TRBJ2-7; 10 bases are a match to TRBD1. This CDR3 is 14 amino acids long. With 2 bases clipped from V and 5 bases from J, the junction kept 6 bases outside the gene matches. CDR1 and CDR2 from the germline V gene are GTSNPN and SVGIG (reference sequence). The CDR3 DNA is TGTGCCTGGAGTACCGGGACAGGGGCGAACGAGCAGTACTTC. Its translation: CAWSTGTGANEQYF.

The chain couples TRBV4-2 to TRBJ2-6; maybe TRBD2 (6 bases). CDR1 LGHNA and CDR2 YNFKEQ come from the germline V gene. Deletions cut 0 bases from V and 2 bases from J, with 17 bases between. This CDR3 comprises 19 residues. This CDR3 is CASSQEWRTTTAGANVLTF. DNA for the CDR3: TGTGCCAGCAGCCAAGAGTGGCGGACTACGACGGCTGGGGCCAACGTCCTGACTTTC.

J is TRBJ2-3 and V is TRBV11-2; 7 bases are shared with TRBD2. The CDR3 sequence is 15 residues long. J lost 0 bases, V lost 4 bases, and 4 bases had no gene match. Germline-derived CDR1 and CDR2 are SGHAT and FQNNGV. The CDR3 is CASSSKRGSTDTQYF. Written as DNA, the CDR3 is TGTGCCAGCAGCTCGAAGCGGGGTAGCACAGATACGCAGTATTTT.

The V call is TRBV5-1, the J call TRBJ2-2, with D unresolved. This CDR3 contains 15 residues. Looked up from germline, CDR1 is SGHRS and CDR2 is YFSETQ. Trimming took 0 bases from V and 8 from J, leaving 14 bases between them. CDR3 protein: CASSLGGSNAGELFF. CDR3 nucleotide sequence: TGCGCCAGCAGCTTGGGGGGAAGTAACGCTGGGGAGCTGTTTTTT.

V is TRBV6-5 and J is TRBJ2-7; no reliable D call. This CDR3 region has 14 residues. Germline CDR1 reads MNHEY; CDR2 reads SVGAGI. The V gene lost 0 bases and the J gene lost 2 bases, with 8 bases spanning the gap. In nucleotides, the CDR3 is TGTGCCAGCAGTTACTCGAATACTCCCTACGAGCAGTACTTC. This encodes CASSYSNTPYEQYF.

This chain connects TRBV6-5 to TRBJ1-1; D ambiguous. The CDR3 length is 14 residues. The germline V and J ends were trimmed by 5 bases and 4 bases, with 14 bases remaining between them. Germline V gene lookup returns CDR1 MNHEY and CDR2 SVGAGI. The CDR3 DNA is TGTGCCAGCAGTCCACAGCCTAGAGGCACTGAAGCTTTCTTT. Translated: CASSPQPRGTEAFF.

The CDR3 region is CASSIEGVNTEAFF. In nucleotides, the CDR3 is TGTGCCAGTAGTATAGAGGGGGTGAACACTGAAGCTTTCTTT. The chain has TRBV19 and TRBJ1-1; TRBD1 is a possible D gene (5 bases). Germline CDR1 LNHDA, CDR2 SQIVND (reference sequence). The CDR3 has 14 amino acids. V lost 0 bases and J 0 bases, leaving 5 bases between the germline ends.

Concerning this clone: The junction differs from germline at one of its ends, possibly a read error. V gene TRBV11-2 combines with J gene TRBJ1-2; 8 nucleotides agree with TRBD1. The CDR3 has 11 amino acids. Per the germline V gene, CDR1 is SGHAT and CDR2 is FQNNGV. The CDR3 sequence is CASRDRTLAVF. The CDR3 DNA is TGTGCCTCGAGGGACAGGACATTGGCGGTCTTC.

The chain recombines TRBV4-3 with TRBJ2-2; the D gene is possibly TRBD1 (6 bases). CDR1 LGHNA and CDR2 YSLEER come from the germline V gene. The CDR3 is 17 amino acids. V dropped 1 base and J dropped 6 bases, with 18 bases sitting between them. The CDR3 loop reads CASSQVPFRGGAGELFF. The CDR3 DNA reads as TGCGCCAGCAGCCAAGTCCCCTTCCGAGGGGGAGCCGGGGAGCTGTTTTTT.

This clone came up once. CDR3 loop: CASSFSGGGKMEQYF. CDR3 coding DNA: TGTGCCAGCAGTTTTAGCGGGGGGGGGAAGATGGAGCAGTACTTC. The chain couples TRBV28 to TRBJ2-7, with 11 bases aligning to TRBD2. The CDR3 runs to 15 residues. After removal of 3 bases from V and 7 bases from J, the junction contained 8 bases not matched to a gene. The germline gives CDR1 MDHEN, CDR2 SYDVKM. Supplemented by reference TRBV28 and TRBJ2-7, the full variable domain reads DVKVTQSSRYLVKRTGEKVFLECVQDMDHENMFWYRQDPGLGLRLIYFSYDVKMKEKGDIPEGYSVSREKKERFSLILESASTNQTSMYLCASSFSGGGKMEQYFGPGTRLTVT.

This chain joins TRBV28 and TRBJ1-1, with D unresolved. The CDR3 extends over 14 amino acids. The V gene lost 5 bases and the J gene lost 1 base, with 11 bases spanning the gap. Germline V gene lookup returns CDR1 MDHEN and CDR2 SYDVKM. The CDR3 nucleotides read TGTGCCAGCAGTCCAGTGCTAGGGAACACTGAAGCTTTCTTT. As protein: CASSPVLGNTEAFF.

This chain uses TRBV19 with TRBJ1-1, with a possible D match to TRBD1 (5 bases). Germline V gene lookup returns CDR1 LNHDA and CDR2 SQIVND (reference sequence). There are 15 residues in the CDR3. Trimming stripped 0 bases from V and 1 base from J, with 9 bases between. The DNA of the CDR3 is TGTGCCAGTAGTATAGATTTTCAGGGGAACACTGAAGCTTTCTTT. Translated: CASSIDFQGNTEAFF.

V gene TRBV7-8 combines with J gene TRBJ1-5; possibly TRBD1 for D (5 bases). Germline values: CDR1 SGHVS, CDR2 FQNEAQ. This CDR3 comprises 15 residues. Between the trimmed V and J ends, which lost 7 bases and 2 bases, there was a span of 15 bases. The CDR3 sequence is CASTPDGGGNQPQHF. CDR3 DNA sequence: TGTGCCAGCACCCCCGATGGAGGGGGCAATCAGCCCCAGCATTTT. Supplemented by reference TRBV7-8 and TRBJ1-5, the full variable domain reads GAGVSQSPRYKVAKRGQDVALRCDPISGHVSLFWYQQALGQGPEFLTYFQNEAQLDKSGLPSDRFFAERPEGSVSTLKIQRTQQEDSAVYLCASTPDGGGNQPQHFGDGTRLSIL.